This paragraph reports one TCR beta chain. The antigen remains undetermined. CDR3 length: 15 amino acids. The germline gives CDR1 SEHNR, CDR2 FQNEAQ (reference sequence). The data stem from a study of CXCR3-negative and CXCR3-positive naive CD8 T cells. General study findings and limits: Relative to CXCR3-negative naive cells, CXCR3-positive naive cells had more hydrophobic TRB CDR3s.

A CD45RO-CCR7+CD27+CD95- profile was what naive CD8+ T cells displayed. TRB cDNA was prepared as libraries by UMI-labeled 5' RACE. From its re-call of the 5' RACE reads, TCRdb lists each CDR3 protein once, without DNA. The listing contains roughly 99,000 distinct CDR3 sequences. This sequence was found in a human donor in good health. Some clones in this sample may be carry-over from other donors' samples. The chain employs TRBV7-9 and TRBJ2-7; TCRdb names TRBD2, which stays unverified in the absence of DNA. Sequencing used naive CXCR3+ CD8+ T cells from blood. The sample's subset: CD45RO-CCR7+CD27+CD95- naive CD8+ T cells expressing CXCR3 (TNR3+). The CDR3 loop is CASSYLAVPSYEQYF.